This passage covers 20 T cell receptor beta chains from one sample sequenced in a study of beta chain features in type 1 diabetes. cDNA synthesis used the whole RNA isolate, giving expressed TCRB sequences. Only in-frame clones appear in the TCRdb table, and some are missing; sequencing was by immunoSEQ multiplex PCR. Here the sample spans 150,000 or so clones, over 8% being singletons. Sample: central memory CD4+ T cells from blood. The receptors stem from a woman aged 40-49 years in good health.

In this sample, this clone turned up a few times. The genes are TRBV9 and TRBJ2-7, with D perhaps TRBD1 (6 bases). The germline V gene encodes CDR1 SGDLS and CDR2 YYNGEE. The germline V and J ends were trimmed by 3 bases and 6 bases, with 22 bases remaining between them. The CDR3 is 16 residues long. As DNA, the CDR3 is TGTGCCAGCAGCGCCGACTTGACAGGTCTCAGAGGCGAGCAGTACTTC. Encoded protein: CASSADLTGLRGEQYF.

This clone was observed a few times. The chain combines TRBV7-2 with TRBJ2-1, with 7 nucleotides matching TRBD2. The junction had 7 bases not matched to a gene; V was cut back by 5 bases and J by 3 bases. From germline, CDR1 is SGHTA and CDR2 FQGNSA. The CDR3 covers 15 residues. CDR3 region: CASSPSGTHYNEQFF. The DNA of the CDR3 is TGTGCCAGCAGCCCCAGCGGGACTCACTACAATGAGCAGTTCTTC.

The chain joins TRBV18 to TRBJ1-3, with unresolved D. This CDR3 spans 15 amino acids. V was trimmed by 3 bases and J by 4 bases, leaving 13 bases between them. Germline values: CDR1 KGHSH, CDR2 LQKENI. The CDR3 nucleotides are TGTGCCAGCTCACCTGCAAGTAGTAGCGGAAACACCATATATTTT. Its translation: CASSPASSSGNTIYF.

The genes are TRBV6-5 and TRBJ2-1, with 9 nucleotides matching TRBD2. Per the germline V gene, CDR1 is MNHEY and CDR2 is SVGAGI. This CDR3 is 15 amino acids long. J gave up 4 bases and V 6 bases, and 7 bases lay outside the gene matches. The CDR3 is CASSYERGVYNEQFF. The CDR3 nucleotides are TGTGCCAGCAGCTATGAGCGGGGGGTATACAATGAGCAGTTCTTC.

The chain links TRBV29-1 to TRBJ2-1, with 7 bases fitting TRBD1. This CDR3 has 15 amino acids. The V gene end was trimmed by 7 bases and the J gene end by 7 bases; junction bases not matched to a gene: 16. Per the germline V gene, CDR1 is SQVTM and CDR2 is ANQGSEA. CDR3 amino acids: CSGGQKSLMGNEQFF. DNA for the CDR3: TGCAGCGGGGGACAGAAATCCTTAATGGGGAATGAGCAGTTCTTC.

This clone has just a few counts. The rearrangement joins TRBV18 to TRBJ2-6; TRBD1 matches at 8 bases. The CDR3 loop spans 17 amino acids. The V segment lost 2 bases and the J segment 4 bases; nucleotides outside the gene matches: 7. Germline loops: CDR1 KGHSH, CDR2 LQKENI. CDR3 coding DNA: TGTGCCAGCTCACCATTGGACAGGGTGGTGGGGGCCAACGTCCTGACTTTC. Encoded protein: CASSPLDRVVGANVLTF.

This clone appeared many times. CDR3 sequence reads: CASSPSQGYNEQFF. The CDR3 DNA follows: TGTGCCAGCAGTCCTTCGCAGGGGTACAATGAGCAGTTCTTC. The rearrangement links TRBV7-2 to TRBJ2-1; possibly TRBD1 for D (6 bases). V was pared by 6 bases and J by 4 bases, with 13 bases between. This CDR3 contains 14 residues. The V gene's germline CDR1 is SGHTA and CDR2 FQGNSA.

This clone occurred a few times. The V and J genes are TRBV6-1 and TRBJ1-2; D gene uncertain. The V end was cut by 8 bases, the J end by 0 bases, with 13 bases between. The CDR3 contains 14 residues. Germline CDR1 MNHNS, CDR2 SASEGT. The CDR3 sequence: CASSGIGANYGYTF. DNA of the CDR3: TGTGCCAGCTCCGGGATAGGAGCTAACTATGGCTACACCTTC.

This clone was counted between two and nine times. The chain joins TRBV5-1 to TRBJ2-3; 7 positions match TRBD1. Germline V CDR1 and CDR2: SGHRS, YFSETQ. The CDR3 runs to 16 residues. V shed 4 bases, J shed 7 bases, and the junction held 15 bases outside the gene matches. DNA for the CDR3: TGCGCCAGCAGCAGAGGGACAGAGTCCCTCCCCAATACGCAGTATTTT. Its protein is CASSRGTESLPNTQYF.

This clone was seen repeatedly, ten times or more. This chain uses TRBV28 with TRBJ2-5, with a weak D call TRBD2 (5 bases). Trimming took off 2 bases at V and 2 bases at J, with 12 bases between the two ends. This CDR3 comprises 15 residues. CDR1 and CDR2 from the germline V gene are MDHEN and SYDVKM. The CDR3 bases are TGTGCCAGCAGTTTAAGCAGCGGCCCTCAAGAGACCCAGTACTTC. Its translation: CASSLSSGPQETQYF.

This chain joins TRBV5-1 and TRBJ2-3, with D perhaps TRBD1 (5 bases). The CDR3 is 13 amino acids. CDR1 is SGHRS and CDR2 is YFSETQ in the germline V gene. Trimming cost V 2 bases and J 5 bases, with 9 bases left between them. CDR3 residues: CASSFQGEDTQYF. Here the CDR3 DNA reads TGCGCCAGCAGCTTCCAAGGGGAAGATACGCAGTATTTT.

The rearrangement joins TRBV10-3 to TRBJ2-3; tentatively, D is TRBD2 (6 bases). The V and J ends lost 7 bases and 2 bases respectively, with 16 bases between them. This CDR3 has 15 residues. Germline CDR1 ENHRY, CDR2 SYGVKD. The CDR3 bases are TGTGCCATCAAGAACTCGGGGACTCCCACAGATACGCAGTATTTT. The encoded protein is CAIKNSGTPTDTQYF.

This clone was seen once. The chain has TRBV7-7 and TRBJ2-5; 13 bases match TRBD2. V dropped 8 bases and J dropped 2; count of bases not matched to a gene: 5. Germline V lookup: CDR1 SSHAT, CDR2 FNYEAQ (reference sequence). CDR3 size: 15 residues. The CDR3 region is CASGQGLAGQETQYF. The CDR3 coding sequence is TGTGCCAGCGGCCAGGGACTAGCGGGGCAAGAGACCCAGTACTTC.

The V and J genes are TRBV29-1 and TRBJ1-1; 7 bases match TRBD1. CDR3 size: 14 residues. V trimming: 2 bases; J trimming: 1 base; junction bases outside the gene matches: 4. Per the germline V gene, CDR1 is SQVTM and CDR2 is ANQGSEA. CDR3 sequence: CSVEWRQGNTEAFF. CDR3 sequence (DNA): TGCAGCGTTGAATGGCGACAGGGGAACACTGAAGCTTTCTTT.

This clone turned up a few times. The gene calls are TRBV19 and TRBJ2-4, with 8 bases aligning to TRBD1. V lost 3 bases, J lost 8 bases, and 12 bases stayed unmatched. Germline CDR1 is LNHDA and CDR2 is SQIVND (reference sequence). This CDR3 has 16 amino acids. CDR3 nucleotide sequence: TGTGCCAGTAGTATGGGCCTGACAGGGGAGTTCGACATTCAGTACTTC. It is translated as CASSMGLTGEFDIQYF.

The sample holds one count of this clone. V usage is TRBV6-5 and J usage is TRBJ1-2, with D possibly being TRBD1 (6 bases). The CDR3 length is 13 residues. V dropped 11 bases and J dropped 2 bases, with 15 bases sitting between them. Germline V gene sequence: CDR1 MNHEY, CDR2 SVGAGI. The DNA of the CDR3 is TGTGCCTCTTTGGGGCAGGGGAACTATGGCTACACCTTC. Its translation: CASLGQGNYGYTF.

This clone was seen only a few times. In DNA form, the CDR3 reads TGTGCCAGCAGCCAGGCCTATGGCTACACCTTC. Amino acid sequence: CASSQAYGYTF. The chain is built from TRBV7-9 and TRBJ1-2, with no clear D. Germline values: CDR1 SEHNR, CDR2 FQNEAQ (reference sequence). The CDR3 totals 11 residues. V was clipped by 5 bases and J by 4 bases, with 5 bases between them.

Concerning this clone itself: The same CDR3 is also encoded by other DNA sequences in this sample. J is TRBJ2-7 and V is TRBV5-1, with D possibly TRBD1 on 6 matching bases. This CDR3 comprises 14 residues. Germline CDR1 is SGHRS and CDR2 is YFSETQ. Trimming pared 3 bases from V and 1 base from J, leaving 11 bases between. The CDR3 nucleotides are TGCGCCAGCAGCTCGGACAGTTTATCCTACGAGCAGTACTTC. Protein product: CASSSDSLSYEQYF.

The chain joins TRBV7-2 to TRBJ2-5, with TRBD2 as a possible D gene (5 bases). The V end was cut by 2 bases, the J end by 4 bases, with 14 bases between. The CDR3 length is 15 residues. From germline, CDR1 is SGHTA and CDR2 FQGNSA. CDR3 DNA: TGTGCCAGCAGCTTATGGATGCGAGGAGGAGAGACCCAGTACTTC. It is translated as CASSLWMRGGETQYF. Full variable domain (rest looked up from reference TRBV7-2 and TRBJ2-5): GAGVSQSPSNKVTEKGKDVELRCDPISGHTALYWYRQSLGQGLEFLIYFQGNSAPDKSGLPSDRFSAERTGGSVSTLTIQRTQQEDSAVYLCASSLWMRGGETQYFGPGTRLLVL.

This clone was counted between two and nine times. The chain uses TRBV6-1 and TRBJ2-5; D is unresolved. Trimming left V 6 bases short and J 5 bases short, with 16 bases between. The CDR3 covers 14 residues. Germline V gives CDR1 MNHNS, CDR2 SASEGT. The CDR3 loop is CASSTLLGYETQYF. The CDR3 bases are TGTGCCAGCAGCACGCTACTCGGGTACGAGACCCAGTACTTC.